This T cell receptor (beta chain) was obtained from a study of shared clonotypes between healthy human individuals. Original handling: As immunoSEQ supplied junction-only sequences (without quality scores), filtering differed. The table came from immunoSEQ multiplex PCR; TCRdb's copy has only in-frame clones and leaves some out. Clonal size and the V and J genes are those of that table, whereas D and trimming came from the DNA. The sample yields more than 1.2 million clones, roughly 98.5% seen once. V was trimmed by 4 bases and J by 0 bases, leaving 16 bases between them. CDR1 is ENHRY and CDR2 is SYGVKD in the germline V gene. The CDR3 sequence is 17 residues long.

The source material was naive CD4+ T cells sorted from blood. Regarding subset: CD45RA+ positively selected. The clonotype comes from a man aged 30-40 years in good health. The V call is TRBV10-3, the J call TRBJ2-1; D not certain. The CDR3 DNA sequence: TGTGCCATCAGTGCGATCGTTCCTTCCAGCTCCTACAATGAGCAGTTCTTC. This codes for CAISAIVPSSSYNEQFF.